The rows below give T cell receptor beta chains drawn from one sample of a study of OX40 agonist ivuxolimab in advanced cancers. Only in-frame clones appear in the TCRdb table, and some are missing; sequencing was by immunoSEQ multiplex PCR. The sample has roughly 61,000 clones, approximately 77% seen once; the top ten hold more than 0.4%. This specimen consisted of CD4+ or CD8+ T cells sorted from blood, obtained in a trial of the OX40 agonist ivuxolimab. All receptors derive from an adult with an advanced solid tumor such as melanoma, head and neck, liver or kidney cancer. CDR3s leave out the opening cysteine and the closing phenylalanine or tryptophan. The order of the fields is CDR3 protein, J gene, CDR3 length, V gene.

ASSFRLAGDGSYNEQF TRBJ2-1 16 TRBV27
ASSRAAGQGGPYNEQF TRBJ2-1 16 TRBV21-1
ASSSGWGNTEAF TRBJ1-1 12 TRBV5-1
ASSGTSGPDTQY TRBJ2-3 12 TRBV7-2
ASRATGGSVAF TRBJ1-1 11 TRBV27
ASSGNRADYGYT TRBJ1-2 12 TRBV19
ASRGTDMNTEAF TRBJ1-1 12 TRBV6-4
ASSLDGLGRDTQY TRBJ2-3 13 TRBV5-1
ASSPTPGGGSQPQH TRBJ1-5 14 TRBV7-2
ASSLLLGTGNQPQH TRBJ1-5 14 TRBV5-6
ASSLGGRGEQY TRBJ2-7 11 TRBV28
ASSLVLGSRADTQY TRBJ2-3 14 TRBV5-6
ASRSTGNDEQY TRBJ2-7 11 TRBV27
ASSVRGASYEQY TRBJ2-7 12 TRBV6-1
ATTTGPYGYT TRBJ1-2 10 TRBV5-6
AWSKGLAGGNEQF TRBJ2-1 13 TRBV30
ATGQIQETQY TRBJ2-5 10 TRBV19
ASSLDRDTYNEQF TRBJ2-1 13 TRBV6-6
ASSLASYGEQF TRBJ2-1 11 TRBV11-2
ASSLPNQPQH TRBJ1-5 10 TRBV7-9
ASSLGSGFNEQF TRBJ2-1 12 TRBV11-1
ASSLGGSGQETQY TRBJ2-5 13 TRBV5-1
ASSLVINGAEAF TRBJ1-1 12 TRBV7-2
ASSSQGGYNEQF TRBJ2-1 12 TRBV7-2
ASSPIPGEVNEKLF TRBJ1-4 14 TRBV18
ASSRNQPSLGDTEAF TRBJ1-1 15 TRBV19
ASTAGTGGQY TRBJ2-5 10 TRBV6-5
ASGKVGGTLPNEQF TRBJ2-1 14 TRBV4-2
ASSLTGGNTEAF TRBJ1-1 12 TRBV5-1
ASSWGAQETQY TRBJ2-5 11 TRBV7-6
ASSLGAGDGDGELF TRBJ2-2 14 TRBV5-1
ASSASVDSNQPQH TRBJ1-5 13 TRBV9
ASIFGGDTGELF TRBJ2-2 12 TRBV6-1
ASSLGSGIISGELF TRBJ2-2 14 TRBV27
ASRLGLAGGETQY TRBJ2-5 13 TRBV9
ASSSLNTGELF TRBJ2-2 11 TRBV11-2
ASSSTGGGSTDTQY TRBJ2-3 14 TRBV7-3
ASSPAGLSGAYNEQF TRBJ2-1 15 TRBV19
ASRIRDTSYNEQF TRBJ2-1 13 TRBV5-6
ASSFSSSYNEQF TRBJ2-1 12 TRBV5-1
ASSPLGEDTQY TRBJ2-3 11 TRBV18
ASRTDATNEKLF TRBJ1-4 12 TRBV19
ASSLQGAGNTIY TRBJ1-3 12 TRBV7-2
ASSQDRRFTYNEQF TRBJ2-1 14 TRBV4-3
ASSLAGTEIYEQY TRBJ2-7 13 TRBV5-5
AISEAGDREQY TRBJ2-7 11 TRBV10-3